One and the same sample provided the 12 T cell receptor beta chains below, sequenced in a study of CD8+ T cells in alopecia areata. The sample's treatment: oral pan-JAK inhibitor, 5-10 mg twice daily. Extracted from the samples, RNA was reverse transcribed into cDNA to serve as the sequencing template. The table came from immunoSEQ multiplex PCR; TCRdb's copy has only in-frame clones and leaves some out. The profile shows around 200,000 clones, roughly three fifths of them singletons. Sequenced here: CD8+ T cells sorted from blood, sampled at week 24, from a patient treated with tofacitinib. The source is a human donor with alopecia areata.

Only a few counts were recorded for this clone. This chain connects TRBV29-1 to TRBJ1-2, with a weak D call TRBD1 (6 bases). Between the trimmed V and J ends, which lost 6 bases and 4 bases, there was a span of 18 bases. The CDR3 extends over 14 amino acids. Germline CDR1 reads SQVTM; CDR2 reads ANQGSEA. In DNA form, the CDR3 reads TGCAGCGTAGAGGACAGCCTACAGCTCTATGGCTACACCTTC. Residues: CSVEDSLQLYGYTF. The variable domain in full, completed from reference TRBV29-1 and TRBJ1-2, reads SAVISQKPSRDICQRGTSLTIQCQVDSQVTMMFWYRQQPGQSLTLIATANQGSEATYESGFVIDKFPISRPNLTFSTLTVSNMSPEDSSIYLCSVEDSLQLYGYTFGSGTRLTVV.

This clone appeared a single time. Other DNA sequences in this sample translate to the same CDR3. The gene calls are TRBV29-1 and TRBJ1-2; D unclear. The length of the CDR3 is 11 residues. The germline V gene encodes CDR1 SQVTM and CDR2 ANQGSEA. The V end lost 6 bases, the J end lost 1 base, and 6 bases lay between the germline ends. The CDR3 nucleotides are TGCAGCGTGGCAAGTAACTATGGCTACACCTTC. Translating it yields CSVASNYGYTF.

The chain links TRBV2 to TRBJ2-7; weak D call: TRBD2 (5 bases). The CDR3 is made up of 11 amino acids. From germline, CDR1 is SNHLY and CDR2 FYNNEI. V was pared by 8 bases and J by 2 bases, with 7 bases between. CDR3 DNA: TGTGCCAGCCTCGGGACCTACGAGCAGTACTTC. Translated, it gives CASLGTYEQYF.

The rearrangement uses TRBV9 and TRBJ2-3; unclear D gene. Germline V gene data show CDR1 as SGDLS and CDR2 as YYNGEE. The length of the CDR3 is 10 residues. V was shortened by 4 bases and J by 3 bases, with 0 bases between the two germline ends. CDR3 residues: CASSTDTQYF. In DNA, the CDR3 is TGTGCCAGCAGCACAGATACGCAGTATTTT.

The chain couples TRBV7-9 to TRBJ2-7; D unclear. The CDR3 runs 11 residues. The V and J ends lost 1 base and 5 bases respectively, with 3 bases between them. Germline lookup yields CDR1 SEHNR and CDR2 FQNEAQ (reference sequence). Written as DNA, the CDR3 is TGTGCCAGCAGCTTAGAAGACGAGCAGTACTTC. Translating it yields CASSLEDEQYF.

The chain recombines TRBV10-2 with TRBJ2-5; a possible D gene is TRBD2 (5 bases). V lost 8 bases and J 5 bases, leaving 6 bases between the germline ends. The CDR3 covers 10 residues. Germline assignment: CDR1 WSHSY and CDR2 SAAADI. The CDR3 bases are TGCGCCAGCTCGGGGGAGACCCAGTACTTC. Translating it yields CASSGETQYF.

V gene TRBV5-6 combines with J gene TRBJ1-4; 9 nucleotides align to TRBD1. This CDR3 spans 15 amino acids. V gave up 3 bases and J gave up 5 bases; unmatched junction bases: 5. Germline values: CDR1 SGHDT, CDR2 YYEEEE. The CDR3: CASSSQGQGNEKLFF. CDR3 in DNA: TGTGCCAGCAGCTCCCAGGGACAGGGAAATGAAAAACTGTTTTTT.

The V call is TRBV19, the J call TRBJ2-7; D may correspond to TRBD1 or TRBD2 (5 bases each). This CDR3 is 13 amino acids long. Between the trimmed V and J ends, which lost 9 bases and 3 bases, there was a span of 15 bases. Germline-derived CDR1 and CDR2 are LNHDA and SQIVND (reference sequence). In DNA form, the CDR3 reads TGTGCCAGGATCGGGGCAGCCCACTACGAGCAGTACTTC. Protein: CARIGAAHYEQYF.

This clone appeared a few times. The V and J genes are TRBV29-1 and TRBJ1-4; no clear D gene. This CDR3 spans 13 amino acids. Per the germline V gene, CDR1 is SQVTM and CDR2 is ANQGSEA. V was trimmed by 7 bases and J by 8 bases, leaving 17 bases between them. The DNA for the CDR3 is TGCAGCGCAGTGACCGGCCCGCGGGAAAAACTGTTTTTT. Its protein product is CSAVTGPREKLFF. The entire variable domain, with the rest obtained from reference TRBV29-1 and TRBJ1-4, is as follows: SAVISQKPSRDICQRGTSLTIQCQVDSQVTMMFWYRQQPGQSLTLIATANQGSEATYESGFVIDKFPISRPNLTFSTLTVSNMSPEDSSIYLCSAVTGPREKLFFGSGTQLSVL.

The chain uses TRBV29-1 and TRBJ2-1, with D possibly TRBD2 on 6 matching bases. V shed 4 bases and J shed 6 bases, with 13 bases lying between them. The CDR3 consists of 13 residues. The germline V gene encodes CDR1 SQVTM and CDR2 ANQGSEA. The CDR3 protein is CSVVLAFGNEQFF. The CDR3 DNA is TGCAGCGTTGTGCTAGCGTTCGGCAATGAGCAGTTCTTC.

V gene TRBV13 combines with J gene TRBJ1-2; 8 bases are a match to TRBD1. Trimming took 6 bases from V and 7 from J; bases not matched to a gene: 10. CDR3 length: 14 amino acids. CDR1 and CDR2 (germline): PRHDT, FYEKMQ (reference sequence). CDR3 region: CASSSGQERPGYTF. The CDR3 coding sequence is TGTGCCAGCAGTTCGGGACAGGAGAGGCCTGGCTACACCTTC.

V usage is TRBV23-1 and J usage is TRBJ1-6; D remains unclear. Being an ORF, TRBV23-1 has a function that is uncertain. There are 10 residues in the CDR3. Trimming cost V 0 bases and J 12 bases, with 0 bases left between them. CDR3 DNA sequence: TGCGCCAGCAGTCAATCACCCCTCCACTTT. Translation gives CASSQSPLHF.